Shown below are 31 T cell receptor beta chains from a single sample sequenced in a study of blood T cells in healthy people across ages. A second PCR, run for about 6 to 11 cycles, used a sample-barcoded 5' primer plus a J-beta primer mix. One entry per CDR3 protein results from TCRdb running MiXCR on the 5' RACE reads. The table includes about 320,000 distinct CDR3 sequences, 25% to 30% detected once. The specimen was blood. The source of these receptors is a woman aged 65 to 85 in good health.

This clonotype was seen a few times. J is TRBJ2-1 and V is TRBV5-1; unclear D gene. The germline gives CDR1 SGHRS, CDR2 YFSETQ. Trimming cost V 1 base and J 0 bases, with 5 bases left between them. The CDR3 extends over 14 amino acids. CDR3 loop: CASSLIRSYNEQFF. The CDR3 nucleotides are TGCGCCAGCAGCTTGATCCGCTCCTACAATGAGCAGTTCTTC.

The chain is built from TRBV20-1 and TRBJ1-5; D uncertain. V was cut by 3 bases and J by 5 bases, with 5 bases left in between. Germline CDR1 DFQATT, CDR2 SNEGSKA (reference sequence). This CDR3 contains 11 residues. The CDR3 sequence is CSASSDQPQHF. The CDR3 DNA reads as TGCAGTGCTAGCTCAGATCAGCCCCAGCATTTT.

The V and J genes are TRBV11-2 and TRBJ2-6; 8 bases line up with TRBD2. Per germline, CDR1 SGHAT and CDR2 FQNNGV. Germline trimming cut 4 bases from V and 0 bases from J; bases unmatched to any gene: 20. The CDR3 is made up of 22 amino acids. CDR3 sequence: CASSSSSQREPRLFSGANVLTF. The CDR3 bases are TGTGCCAGCAGCTCTTCGTCCCAGCGGGAGCCCCGGTTATTCTCTGGGGCCAACGTCCTGACTTTC.

This chain uses TRBV20-1 with TRBJ1-4, with a tentative D call TRBD1 (6 bases). CDR1 and CDR2 (germline): DFQATT, SNEGSKA (reference sequence). The CDR3 is 13 residues long. V shed 6 bases and J shed 5 bases, with 13 bases lying between them. The DNA of the CDR3 is TGCAGTGCCCTTCTGAGGGGGAATGAAAAACTGTTTTTT. Encoded protein: CSALLRGNEKLFF.

This clonotype was counted a few times. Here the CDR3 DNA reads TGCAGCGTGGCGGGGGCGAATGAAAAACTGTTTTTT. It encodes CSVAGANEKLFF. This rearrangement joins TRBV29-1 to TRBJ1-4, with a possible D match to TRBD1 (6 bases). The CDR3 loop spans 12 amino acids. V was clipped by 6 bases and J by 5 bases, with 10 bases between them. Germline V gene sequence: CDR1 SQVTM, CDR2 ANQGSEA.

This clonotype was seen a few times. The chain links TRBV25-1 to TRBJ2-1; D may be TRBD2 (6 bases). The V end was cut by 5 bases, the J end by 0 bases, with 11 bases between. The CDR3 length is 15 residues. CDR1 MGHDK and CDR2 SYGVNS come from the germline V gene. The CDR3 DNA reads TGTGCCAGCAGTTATTTGACTAGCTCCTACAATGAGCAGTTCTTC. This translates into CASSYLTSSYNEQFF.

Only a few counts were recorded for this clonotype. The chain is built from TRBV20-1 and TRBJ2-1, with D maybe TRBD1 (6 bases). Germline V gene lookup returns CDR1 DFQATT and CDR2 SNEGSKA (reference sequence). V was cut by 1 base and J by 3 bases, with 13 bases left in between. The CDR3 consists of 15 residues. CDR3 DNA: TGCAGTGCTAGAGGGTGGGGGCTCCACTACAATGAGCAGTTCTTC. Protein: CSARGWGLHYNEQFF.

The chain has TRBV20-1 and TRBJ1-2; 9 bases are a match to TRBD1. The CDR3 runs to 15 residues. Germline values: CDR1 DFQATT, CDR2 SNEGSKA (reference sequence). J gave up 6 bases and V 3 bases, and 11 bases lay outside the gene matches. The CDR3 DNA follows: TGCAGTGCTAGCCGGACAGGGGCCGCCCAGAATGGCTACACCTTC. Encoded protein: CSASRTGAAQNGYTF.

This clonotype turned up a few times. This chain joins TRBV28 and TRBJ2-7, with 8 bases lining up with TRBD1. After removal of 3 bases from V and 2 bases from J, the junction contained 6 bases not matched to a gene. The length of the CDR3 is 15 residues. CDR1 and CDR2 (germline): MDHEN, SYDVKM. CDR3 amino acids: CASSLPRTGTYEQYF. CDR3 DNA: TGTGCCAGCAGTTTGCCCCGGACAGGGACCTACGAGCAGTACTTC.

This clonotype showed up just a few times. No conserved phenylalanine or tryptophan ends this CDR3, so it is likely a read error. CDR3 DNA sequence: TGCAGTGCTAGCCCCCTCGAACAGCAAGAGACCCAGTACTCC. Translated, it gives CSASPLEQQETQYS. This chain uses TRBV20-1 with TRBJ2-1, with D unresolved. The DNA end is more similar to TRBJ2-5, so the J call may be wrong. CDR3 length: 14 residues. CDR1 is DFQATT and CDR2 is SNEGSKA in the germline V gene (reference sequence).

This clonotype appeared a few times. The chain joins TRBV6-5 to TRBJ1-1; 10 nucleotides line up with TRBD1. Germline assignment: CDR1 MNHEY and CDR2 SVGAGI. V lost 6 bases and J lost 5; bases outside the gene matches: 9. The CDR3 runs to 15 residues. The CDR3 sequence: CASSRLDRGSTEAFF. The CDR3 DNA reads TGTGCCAGCAGCCGACTGGACAGGGGGAGTACTGAAGCTTTCTTT.

This chain connects TRBV5-5 to TRBJ1-6, with unresolved D. The CDR3 extends over 14 amino acids. The V end lost 3 bases, the J end lost 8 bases, and 12 bases lay between the germline ends. Germline loops: CDR1 SGHKS, CDR2 YYEKEE (reference sequence). CDR3 loop: CASSWTAVDSPLHF. As DNA, the CDR3 is TGTGCCAGCAGCTGGACGGCAGTCGATTCACCCCTCCACTTT. Full variable domain (missing parts from reference TRBV5-5 and TRBJ1-6): DAGVTQSPTHLIKTRGQQVTLRCSPISGHKSVSWYQQVLGQGPQFIFQYYEKEERGRGNFPDRFSARQFPNYSSELNVNALLLGDSALYLCASSWTAVDSPLHFGNGTRLTVT.

This clonotype was counted between two and nine times. The V and J genes are TRBV19 and TRBJ1-5; D possibly corresponds to TRBD1 (6 bases). Trimming pared 8 bases from V and 7 bases from J, leaving 18 bases between. CDR1 is LNHDA, CDR2 SQIVND, per germline (reference sequence). The CDR3 covers 14 residues. The CDR3 nucleotides read TGTGCCAGTGGGGGGGGGCGCATAGAACAGCCCCAGCATTTT. Encoded protein: CASGGGRIEQPQHF.

The V call is TRBV3-1, the J call TRBJ2-7, with 14 bases lining up with TRBD2. V lost 1 base, J lost 6 bases, and 5 bases stayed unmatched. Germline V gene sequence: CDR1 LGHDT, CDR2 YNNKEL (reference sequence). This CDR3 region has 16 residues. The CDR3 DNA reads TGTGCCAGCAGCCAAGGACTAGCGGGAGGGCCCCGCGAGCAGTACTTC. It translates to CASSQGLAGGPREQYF.

The CDR3 sequence: CSVGDFSRAEQYF. The CDR3 DNA is TGCAGCGTTGGCGATTTTTCGAGAGCCGAGCAGTACTTC. The chain uses TRBV29-1 and TRBJ2-1; D call uncertain. The last part of the DNA fits TRBJ2-7 better; the J call may be wrong. Germline V lookup: CDR1 SQVTM, CDR2 ANQGSEA. The CDR3 has 13 residues.

The chain carries TRBV10-3 and TRBJ2-1, with D possibly TRBD2 on 5 matching bases. The germline V gene encodes CDR1 ENHRY and CDR2 SYGVKD. V lost 4 bases and J 6 bases, leaving 10 bases between the germline ends. The CDR3 spans 13 residues. The CDR3 region is CAISAGGLNEQFF. As DNA, the CDR3 is TGTGCCATCAGTGCGGGCGGACTCAATGAGCAGTTCTTC.

The V call is TRBV24-1, the J call TRBJ1-5; D is possibly TRBD1 (6 bases). CDR1 and CDR2 (germline): KGHDR, SFDVKD. CDR3 length: 15 residues. The V end lost 3 bases, the J end lost 5 bases, and 13 bases lay between the germline ends. DNA for the CDR3: TGTGCCACCAGTGATACCGGGACAACAGATCAGCCCCAGCATTTT. Translation: CATSDTGTTDQPQHF.

This clonotype appeared many times. The chain joins TRBV7-6 to TRBJ2-5, with D tentatively TRBD2 (6 bases). This CDR3 has 14 amino acids. Germline V gene lookup returns CDR1 SGHVS and CDR2 FNYEAQ. Between the trimmed V and J ends, which lost 1 base and 7 bases, there was a span of 13 bases. The CDR3 region has the DNA TGTGCCAGCAGCTTAGTTGGAGGGGAAGCGACCCAGTACTTC. As protein: CASSLVGGEATQYF.

This clonotype showed up just a few times. The gene calls are TRBV27 and TRBJ2-6, with D maybe TRBD1 (5 bases). The V and J ends lost 8 bases and 5 bases respectively, with 16 bases between them. CDR3 size: 15 residues. Germline CDR1 is MNHEY and CDR2 is SMNVEV (reference sequence). This chain's CDR3 is CASGVGQVRANVLTF. In nucleotides, the CDR3 is TGTGCCAGCGGTGTAGGACAAGTCCGGGCCAACGTCCTGACTTTC.

CDR3 in DNA: TGTGCCAGCAGCTTCGACACAGGGGGAGGCACCGGGGAGCTGTTTTTT. Translated, it gives CASSFDTGGGTGELFF. The rearrangement uses TRBV11-1 and TRBJ2-2; 8 nucleotides match TRBD1. CDR3 length: 16 amino acids. The V segment lost 3 bases and the J segment 4 bases; nucleotides outside the gene matches: 7. CDR1 is SGHAT and CDR2 is FQDESV in the germline V gene (reference sequence).

The gene calls are TRBV7-6 and TRBJ2-3, with 9 bases lining up with TRBD2. The CDR3 totals 19 residues. Germline V gene sequence: CDR1 SGHVS, CDR2 FNYEAQ. V was pared by 1 base and J by 0 bases, with 11 bases of the junction left unmatched. This CDR3 reads CASSLEGYSGRTSTDTQYF. CDR3 coding DNA: TGTGCCAGCAGCTTAGAGGGATACAGCGGGAGGACCAGCACAGATACGCAGTATTTT.

The genes are TRBV6-2 or TRBV6-3 and TRBJ2-2; TRBD1 might be the D (6 bases). V was cut by 2 bases and J by 2 bases, with 12 bases left in between. Germline CDR1 is MNHEY and CDR2 is SVGEGT. This CDR3 spans 16 amino acids. In DNA, the CDR3 is TGTGCCAGCAGTTACCAAAGACAGGCCAACACCGGGGAGCTGTTTTTT. Protein sequence: CASSYQRQANTGELFF.

Remarks on this clonotype: The junction departs from the called germline gene at one end, perhaps through a read error. The CDR3 bases are TGTGCTAGCAGCTTCGGTAGCGGGAGGGCCGTCGGCACAGATACGCAGTATTTT. Its translation: CASSFGSGRAVGTDTQYF. The chain employs TRBV7-7 and TRBJ2-3; 11 nucleotides match TRBD2. The CDR3 has 18 residues. The germline gives CDR1 SSHAT, CDR2 FNYEAQ (reference sequence).

This chain links TRBV27 with TRBJ1-1; TRBD1 matches at 8 bases. V shed 2 bases, J shed 1 base, and the junction held 12 bases outside the gene matches. Germline-derived CDR1 and CDR2 are MNHEY and SMNVEV (reference sequence). The CDR3 covers 18 residues. CDR3 DNA sequence: TGTGCCAGCAGTTTAGGCCCCGGACAGGGTCTCAAGAACACTGAAGCTTTCTTT. Protein sequence: CASSLGPGQGLKNTEAFF.

The chain is built from TRBV7-2 and TRBJ2-5; maybe TRBD2 (6 bases). Trimming pared 5 bases from V and 5 bases from J, leaving 21 bases between. The CDR3 spans 16 residues. Germline-derived CDR1 and CDR2 are SGHTA and FQGNSA. As DNA, the CDR3 is TGTGCCAGCAGCCCAAGTGGGCTTCAAGGGAGGGAGACCCAGTACTTC. Residues: CASSPSGLQGRETQYF.

As DNA, the CDR3 is TGTGCCAGCAGTTTATCCTTGGGTGAGTCCTACGAGCAGTACTTC. It translates to CASSLSLGESYEQYF. The V gene is TRBV28, the J gene TRBJ2-7; the D is unclear. The CDR3 length is 15 residues. The V and J ends lost 1 base and 1 base respectively, with 11 bases between them. Germline CDR1 MDHEN, CDR2 SYDVKM.

This clonotype came up a few times. The chain is built from TRBV20-1 and TRBJ2-7, with 7 bases matching TRBD1. The CDR3 length is 13 residues. Germline CDR1 reads DFQATT; CDR2 reads SNEGSKA (reference sequence). With 6 bases clipped from V and 2 bases from J, the junction kept 7 bases outside the gene matches. The CDR3 protein is CSASSGTAYEQYF. In DNA, the CDR3 is TGCAGTGCCAGTTCCGGGACAGCCTACGAGCAGTACTTC.

The chain couples TRBV11-1 to TRBJ2-5; the D is unclear. Germline V gives CDR1 SGHAT, CDR2 FQDESV (reference sequence). V was clipped by 5 bases and J by 5 bases, with 12 bases between them. CDR3 size: 13 residues. The CDR3 nucleotides are TGTGCCAGCAGCGCACACTCAATGGAGACCCAGTACTTC. Translating gives CASSAHSMETQYF.

The chain recombines TRBV5-1 with TRBJ2-1; no clear D gene. The CDR3 spans 14 residues. The germline V and J ends were trimmed by 4 bases and 0 bases, with 8 bases remaining between them. Germline V gene sequence: CDR1 SGHRS, CDR2 YFSETQ. CDR3 coding DNA: TGCGCCAGCAGCAGGAACCCCTCCTACAATGAGCAGTTCTTC. Its translation: CASSRNPSYNEQFF.

The V call is TRBV4-3, the J call TRBJ1-1; D might be TRBD1 (5 bases). This CDR3 has 14 amino acids. V shed 0 bases and J shed 11 bases, with 16 bases lying between them. Germline V CDR1 and CDR2: LGHNA, YSLEER. The CDR3: CASSQDPRQGEAFF. The CDR3 nucleotides are TGCGCCAGCAGCCAAGATCCCAGGCAGGGTGAGGCTTTCTTT.

This chain's CDR3 is CASSDQGGGREFF. In DNA form, the CDR3 reads TGTGCCAGCAGCGACCAGGGGGGCGGGAGAGAGTTCTTC. This rearrangement joins TRBV7-8 to TRBJ2-1; perhaps D is TRBD1 or TRBD2 (7 bases each). Germline CDR1 and CDR2: SGHVS and FQNEAQ. The CDR3 loop spans 13 amino acids. V was shortened by 5 bases and J by 14 bases, with 19 bases between the two germline ends.